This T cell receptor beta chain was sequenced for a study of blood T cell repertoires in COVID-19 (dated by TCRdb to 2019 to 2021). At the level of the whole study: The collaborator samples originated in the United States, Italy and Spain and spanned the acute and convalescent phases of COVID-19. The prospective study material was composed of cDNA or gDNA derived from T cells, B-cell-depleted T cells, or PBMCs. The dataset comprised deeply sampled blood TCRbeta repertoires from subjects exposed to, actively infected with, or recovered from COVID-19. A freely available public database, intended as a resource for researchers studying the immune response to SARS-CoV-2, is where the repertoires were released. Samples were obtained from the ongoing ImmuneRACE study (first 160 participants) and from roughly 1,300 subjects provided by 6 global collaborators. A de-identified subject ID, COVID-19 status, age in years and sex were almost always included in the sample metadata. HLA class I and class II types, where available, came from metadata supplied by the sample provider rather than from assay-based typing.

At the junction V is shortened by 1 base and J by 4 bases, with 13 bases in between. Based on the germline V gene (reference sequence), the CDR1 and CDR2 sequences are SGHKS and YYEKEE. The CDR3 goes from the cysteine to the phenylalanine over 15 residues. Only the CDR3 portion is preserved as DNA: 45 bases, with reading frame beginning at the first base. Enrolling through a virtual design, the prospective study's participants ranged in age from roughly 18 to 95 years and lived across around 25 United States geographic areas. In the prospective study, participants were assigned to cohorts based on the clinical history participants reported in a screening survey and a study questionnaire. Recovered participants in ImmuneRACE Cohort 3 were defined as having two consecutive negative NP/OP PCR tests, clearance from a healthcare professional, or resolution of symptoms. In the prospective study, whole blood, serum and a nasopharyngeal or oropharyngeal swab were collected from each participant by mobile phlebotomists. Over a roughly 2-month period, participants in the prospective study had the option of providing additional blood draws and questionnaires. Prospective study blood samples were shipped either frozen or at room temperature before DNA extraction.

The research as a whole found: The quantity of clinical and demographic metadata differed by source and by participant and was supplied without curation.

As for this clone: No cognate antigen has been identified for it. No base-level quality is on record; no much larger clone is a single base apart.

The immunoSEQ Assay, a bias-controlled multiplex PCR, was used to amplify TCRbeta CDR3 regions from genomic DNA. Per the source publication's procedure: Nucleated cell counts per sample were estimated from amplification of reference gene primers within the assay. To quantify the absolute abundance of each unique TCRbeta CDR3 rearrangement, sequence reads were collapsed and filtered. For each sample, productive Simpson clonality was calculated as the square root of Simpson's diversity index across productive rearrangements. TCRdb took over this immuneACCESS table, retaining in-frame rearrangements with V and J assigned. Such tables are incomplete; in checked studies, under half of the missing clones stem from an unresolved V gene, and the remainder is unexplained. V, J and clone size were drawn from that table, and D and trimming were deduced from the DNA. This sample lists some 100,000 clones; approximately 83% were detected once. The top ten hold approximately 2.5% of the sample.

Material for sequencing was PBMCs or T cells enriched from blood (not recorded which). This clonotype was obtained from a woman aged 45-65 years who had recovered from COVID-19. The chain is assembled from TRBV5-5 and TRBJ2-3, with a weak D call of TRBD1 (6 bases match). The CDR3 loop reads CASSLSGVQADTQYF. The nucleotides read TGTGCCAGCAGCTTGTCAGGGGTGCAGGCAGATACGCAGTATTTT.